One T cell receptor beta chain is described in this entry. The table lists this clonotype with a few counts. What this receptor recognizes is not known. No quality values exist for individual bases; no much larger clone is one base distant. The data originate from a study of response to subunit inactivated influenza vaccine (dated by TCRdb to between 2017 and 2018). Regarding the research as a whole: Deep quantitative profiling of the T cell receptor repertoire was used in the study to follow responses to a trivalent subunit inactivated influenza vaccine.

Broad study findings and their caveats: The authors suggested that each seasonal influenza vaccination may recruit only a limited number of new T cells.

Library prep was done by RT-PCR. Reads for this sample came from an Illumina HiSeq 2500. The raw public data were reprocessed by TCRdb itself: fastp quality trimming at Q25, MiXCR clonotype calling, in-frame beta chains only. Each entry is one CDR3 protein sequence, shown with its most common DNA and genes. The sample data list 450,000 to 600,000 distinct CDR3 sequences, and approximately 15% of these were observed just once. About 3% of the sample lies in the top ten. The germline V gene encodes CDR1 LGHDT and CDR2 YNNKEL (reference sequence). V is shortened by 0 bases, J by 8 bases, and the region joining them spans 13 bases. The CDR3 contains 14 residues, cysteine and phenylalanine counted. Left in the record is the CDR3 DNA by itself, 42 bases read in frame from the first base.

This sequence originates from a man between 50 and 75 years old who received an inactivated influenza vaccine. Donor details come from another sample of the same person, matched by shared clones. The chain is assembled from TRBV3-1 and TRBJ1-2, with no reliable assignment of the D segment. Material: CD4+ T cells sorted from PBMCs, obtained roughly 24 months after vaccination. The CDR3 reads CASSQDAARGGYTF. The DNA sequence is as follows: TGTGCCAGCAGCCAAGATGCAGCCCGCGGAGGCTACACCTTC.